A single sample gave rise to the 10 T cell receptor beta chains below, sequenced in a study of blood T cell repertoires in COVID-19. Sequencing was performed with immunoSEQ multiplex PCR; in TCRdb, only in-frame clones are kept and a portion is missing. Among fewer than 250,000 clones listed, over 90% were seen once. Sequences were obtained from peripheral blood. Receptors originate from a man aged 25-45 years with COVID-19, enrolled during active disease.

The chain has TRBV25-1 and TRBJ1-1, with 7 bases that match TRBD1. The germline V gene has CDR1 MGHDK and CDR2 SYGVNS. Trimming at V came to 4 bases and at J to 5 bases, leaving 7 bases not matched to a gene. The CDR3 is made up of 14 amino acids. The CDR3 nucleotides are TGTGCCAGCAGTGCGACAGGGTATGGGACTGAAGCTTTCTTT. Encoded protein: CASSATGYGTEAFF. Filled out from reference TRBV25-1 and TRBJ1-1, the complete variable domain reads EADIYQTPRYLVIGTGKKITLECSQTMGHDKMYWYQQDPGMELHLIHYSYGVNSTEKGDLSSESTVSRIRTEHFPLTLESARPSHTSQYLCASSATGYGTEAFFGQGTRLTVV.

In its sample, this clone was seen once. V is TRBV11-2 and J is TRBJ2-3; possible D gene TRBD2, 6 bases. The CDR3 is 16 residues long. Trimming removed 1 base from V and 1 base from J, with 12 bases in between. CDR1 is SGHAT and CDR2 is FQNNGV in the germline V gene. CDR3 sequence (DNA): TGTGCCAGCAGCTTAGTATCGGGCGGGGGCACAGATACGCAGTATTTT. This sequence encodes CASSLVSGGGTDTQYF.

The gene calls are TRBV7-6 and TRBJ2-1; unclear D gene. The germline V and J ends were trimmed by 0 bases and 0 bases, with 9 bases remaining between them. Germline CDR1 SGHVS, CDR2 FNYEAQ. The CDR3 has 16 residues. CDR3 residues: CASSLAAASSYNEQFF. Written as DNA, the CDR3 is TGTGCCAGCAGCTTAGCGGCGGCGTCCTCCTACAATGAGCAGTTCTTC. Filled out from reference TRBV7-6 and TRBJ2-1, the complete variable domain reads GAGVSQSPRYKVTKRGQDVALRCDPISGHVSLYWYRQALGQGPEFLTYFNYEAQQDKSGLPNDRFSAERPEGSISTLTIQRTEQRDSAMYRCASSLAAASSYNEQFFGPGTRLTVL.

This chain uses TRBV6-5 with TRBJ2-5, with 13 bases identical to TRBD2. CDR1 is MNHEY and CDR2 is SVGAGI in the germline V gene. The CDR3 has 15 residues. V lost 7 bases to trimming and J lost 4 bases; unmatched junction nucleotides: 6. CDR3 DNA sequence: TGTGCCAGCACCACTAGCGGGGGGGCACCAGAGACCCAGTACTTC. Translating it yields CASTTSGGAPETQYF.

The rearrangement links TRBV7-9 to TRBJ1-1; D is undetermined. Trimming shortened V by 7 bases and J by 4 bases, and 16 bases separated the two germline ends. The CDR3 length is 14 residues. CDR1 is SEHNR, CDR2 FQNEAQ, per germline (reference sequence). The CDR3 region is CASTGGSRITEAFF. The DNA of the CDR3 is TGTGCCAGCACCGGAGGGTCACGTATCACTGAAGCTTTCTTT.

The CDR3 sequence: CASSGLKSASPLHF. As DNA, the CDR3 is TGCGCCAGCAGTGGACTAAAGAGTGCTTCACCCCTCCACTTT. This chain joins TRBV10-2 and TRBJ1-6, with D unresolved. Germline V gives CDR1 WSHSY, CDR2 SAAADI. The V and J ends lost 4 bases and 9 bases respectively, with 13 bases between them. The CDR3 length is 14 residues.

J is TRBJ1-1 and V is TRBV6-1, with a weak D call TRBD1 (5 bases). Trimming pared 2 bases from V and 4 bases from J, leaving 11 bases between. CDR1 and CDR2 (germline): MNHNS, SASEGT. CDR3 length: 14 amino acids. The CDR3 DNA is TGTGCCAGCAGTGAAACCAGGGTTGCCACTGAAGCTTTCTTT. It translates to CASSETRVATEAFF.

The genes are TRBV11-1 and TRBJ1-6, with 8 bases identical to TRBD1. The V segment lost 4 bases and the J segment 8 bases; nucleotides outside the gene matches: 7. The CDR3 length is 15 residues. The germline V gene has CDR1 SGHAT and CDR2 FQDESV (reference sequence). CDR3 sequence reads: CASSSSRGQDSPLHF. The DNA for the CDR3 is TGTGCCAGCAGCTCTTCCAGGGGGCAAGATTCACCCCTCCACTTT.

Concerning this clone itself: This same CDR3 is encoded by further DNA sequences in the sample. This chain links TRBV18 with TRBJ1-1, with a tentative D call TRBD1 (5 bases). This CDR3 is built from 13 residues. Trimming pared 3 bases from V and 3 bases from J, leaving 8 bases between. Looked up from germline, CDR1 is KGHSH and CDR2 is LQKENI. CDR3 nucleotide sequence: TGTGCCAGCTCACCGTCCAGGGACACTGAAGCTTTCTTT. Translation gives CASSPSRDTEAFF.

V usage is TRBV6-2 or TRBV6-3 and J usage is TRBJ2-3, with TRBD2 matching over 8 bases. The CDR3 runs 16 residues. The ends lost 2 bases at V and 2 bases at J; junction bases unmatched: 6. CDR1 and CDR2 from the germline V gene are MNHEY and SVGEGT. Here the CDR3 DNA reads TGTGCCAGCAGTTACGGAGCGGGGGACCTCACAGATACGCAGTATTTT. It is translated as CASSYGAGDLTDTQYF.